Below are 7 T cell receptor beta chains sequenced from a single sample in a study of blood T cell repertoires in COVID-19. Here immunoSEQ multiplex PCR was the method, and the copy in TCRdb shows in-frame clones only, minus some. The data hold 200,000 to 250,000 clones, with 83% observed a single time. The sequenced sample consisted of PBMCs or T cells enriched from blood (not recorded which). Source of these receptors: a woman aged 45-65 years who had been exposed to COVID-19.

The gene calls are TRBV7-2 and TRBJ2-5; a weak D match, TRBD1 (5 bases). The ends were cut back, 1 base at V and 6 bases at J, with 15 bases in the middle. In germline, CDR1 is SGHTA, CDR2 FQGNSA. This CDR3 has 15 amino acids. The CDR3 reads CASSLDMGRVKTQYF. The CDR3 region has the DNA TGTGCCAGCAGCTTAGATATGGGCAGGGTAAAGACCCAGTACTTC.

The V call is TRBV10-3, the J call TRBJ2-1; a weak D match, TRBD2 (6 bases). The CDR3 consists of 18 residues. Germline loops: CDR1 ENHRY, CDR2 SYGVKD. Trimming shortened V by 7 bases and J by 5 bases, and 27 bases separated the two germline ends. In nucleotides, the CDR3 is TGTGCCATCAAAGCGGGTAAAGGGGTAGGCGTACGGGACAATGAGCAGTTCTTC. Protein sequence: CAIKAGKGVGVRDNEQFF.

V is TRBV7-6 and J is TRBJ2-5; no clear D gene. CDR1 and CDR2 (germline): SGHVS, FNYEAQ. CDR3 length: 11 residues. Deletions cut 5 bases from V and 4 bases from J, with 5 bases between. The CDR3 DNA follows: TGTGCCAGCAGCCGTATAGAGACCCAGTACTTC. Amino acid sequence: CASSRIETQYF.

The gene calls are TRBV3-1 (or the pseudogene TRBV3-2) and TRBJ2-6; no reliable D call. Looked up from germline, CDR1 is LGHDT and CDR2 is YNNKEL (reference sequence). V shed 4 bases and J shed 2 bases, with 3 bases lying between them. The CDR3 sequence is 13 residues long. The CDR3 protein is CASSPTGANVLTF. DNA of the CDR3: TGTGCCAGCAGCCCAACTGGGGCCAACGTCCTGACTTTC.

CDR3 sequence: CASSLQGGADTQYF. In DNA, the CDR3 is TGCGCCAGCAGCTTACAGGGGGGAGCAGATACGCAGTATTTT. V usage is TRBV5-1 and J usage is TRBJ2-3; 8 bases match TRBD1. CDR1 is SGHRS, CDR2 YFSETQ, per germline. The trim removed 2 bases at V and 4 bases at J, leaving 3 bases unmatched. The CDR3 consists of 14 residues.

This clone is a singleton in its sample. The V and J genes are TRBV11-2 and TRBJ1-2, with D perhaps TRBD1 (5 bases). The CDR3 is made up of 16 amino acids. The ends were cut back, 5 bases at V and 5 bases at J, with 21 bases in the middle. Germline CDR1 and CDR2: SGHAT and FQNNGV. The CDR3 sequence: CASSPGRGRPLYGYTF. The CDR3 DNA reads as TGTGCCAGCAGCCCGGGGAGGGGCCGACCGCTTTATGGCTACACCTTC.

The chain combines TRBV5-1 with TRBJ2-7; TRBD2 agrees at 8 bases. Germline CDR1 and CDR2: SGHRS and YFSETQ. Trimming took 3 bases from V and 4 from J; bases not matched to a gene: 12. This CDR3 spans 16 amino acids. The chain's CDR3 is CASSSVPGGVMYEQYF. The CDR3 bases are TGCGCCAGCAGCTCCGTCCCCGGGGGGGTAATGTACGAGCAGTACTTC.